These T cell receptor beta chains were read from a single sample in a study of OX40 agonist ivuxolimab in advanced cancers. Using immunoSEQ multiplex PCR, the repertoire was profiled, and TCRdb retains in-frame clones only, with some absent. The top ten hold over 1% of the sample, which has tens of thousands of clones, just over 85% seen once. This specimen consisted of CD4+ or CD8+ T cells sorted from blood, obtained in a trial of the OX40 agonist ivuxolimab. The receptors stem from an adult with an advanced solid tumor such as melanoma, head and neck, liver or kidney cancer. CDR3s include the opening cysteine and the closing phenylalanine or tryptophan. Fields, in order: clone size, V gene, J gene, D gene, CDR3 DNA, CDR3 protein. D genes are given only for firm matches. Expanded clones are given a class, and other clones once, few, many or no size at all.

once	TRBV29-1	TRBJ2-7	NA	TGCAGCGTTGAACGGGGGTCCTCCTACGAGCAGTACTTC	CSVERGSSYEQYF
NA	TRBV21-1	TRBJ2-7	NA	TGTGCCAGCAGCAAAAGCCCAGGACAGGGTGGGACCTACGAGCAGTACTTC	CASSKSPGQGGTYEQYF
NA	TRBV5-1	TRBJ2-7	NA	TGCGCCAGCAGCTCGGATAGCGGAACCACCTACGAGCAGTACTTC	CASSSDSGTTYEQYF
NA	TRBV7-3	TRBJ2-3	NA	TGTGCCAGCAGCCCACCACCCCAAAGGGGGAGGAGCACAGATACGCAGTATTTT	CASSPPPQRGRSTDTQYF
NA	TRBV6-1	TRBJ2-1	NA	TGTGCCAGCGGCTCCGGCTCCTCCTACAATGAGCAGTTCTTC	CASGSGSSYNEQFF
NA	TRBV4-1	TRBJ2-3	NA	TGCGCCAGCAGCCTACCTCTTAGCAGGGAAGATACGCAGTATTTT	CASSLPLSREDTQYF
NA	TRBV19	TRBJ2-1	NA	TGTGCCAGTAGTATAAGGGTCCCCCCTCGGAATGAGCAGTTCTTC	CASSIRVPPRNEQFF
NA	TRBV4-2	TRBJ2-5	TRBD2	TGTGCCAGCAGCCAAGATCGGCTAGCGGGAGGGGTTGGAGAGACCCAGTACTTC	CASSQDRLAGGVGETQYF
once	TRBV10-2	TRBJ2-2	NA	TGCGCCACCTCCCGCGGTACGAACACCGGGGAGCTGTTTTTT	CATSRGTNTGELFF
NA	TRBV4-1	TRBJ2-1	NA	TGCGCCAGCAGCCACGAGAGGACCTACAATGAGCAGTTCTTC	CASSHERTYNEQFF
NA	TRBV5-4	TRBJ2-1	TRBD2	TGTGCCAGCAGCCGGACTAGCGGGAGTACCTACAATGAGCAGTTCTTC	CASSRTSGSTYNEQFF
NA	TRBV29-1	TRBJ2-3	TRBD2	TGCAGCGTTGAATATGGACTAGCGGGAGGGCGAACAGATACGCAGTATTTT	CSVEYGLAGGRTDTQYF
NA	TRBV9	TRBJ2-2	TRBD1	TGTGCCAGCAGCGTCACAGGGGGCCTTAACACCGGGGAGCTGTTTTTT	CASSVTGGLNTGELFF
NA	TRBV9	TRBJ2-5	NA	TGTGCCAGCAGCCCCCGTGGAATTTTGGAGACCCAGTACTTC	CASSPRGILETQYF